Each of the 3 T cell receptor beta chains below was sequenced from the same sample in a study of shared clonotypes between healthy human individuals. The method was immunoSEQ multiplex PCR; TCRdb's version includes in-frame clones alone and lacks a portion of them. Among about 470,000 clones listed, 79% were seen once. Sequences were obtained from PBMCs. The origin of the receptors is a middle-aged woman in good health. Some clones in this sample may be carry-over from other donors' samples.

The chain has TRBV11-2 and TRBJ2-2, with 7 positions matching TRBD2. CDR3 length: 16 amino acids. V lost 8 bases, J lost 0 bases, and 9 bases stayed unmatched. Germline assignment: CDR1 SGHAT and CDR2 FQNNGV. Here the CDR3 DNA reads TGTGCCAGCCCCGGGGTAGCGGGTACGAACACCGGGGAGCTGTTTTTT. Protein: CASPGVAGTNTGELFF.

The chain uses TRBV7-9 and TRBJ1-3, with D possibly TRBD1 on 5 matching bases. Per the germline V gene, CDR1 is SEHNR and CDR2 is FQNEAQ (reference sequence). The length of the CDR3 is 15 residues. Trimming left V 5 bases short and J 4 bases short, with 15 bases between. The CDR3 region is CASSPRGVLGNTIYF. CDR3 DNA sequence: TGTGCCAGCAGCCCCCGGGGGGTGTTGGGAAACACCATATATTTT. The whole variable domain, filled in from reference TRBV7-9 and TRBJ1-3, reads DTGVSQNPRHKITKRGQNVTFRCDPISEHNRLYWYRQTLGQGPEFLTYFQNEAQLEKSRLLSDRFSAERPKGSFSTLEIQRTEQGDSAMYLCASSPRGVLGNTIYFGEGSWLTVV.

This chain uses TRBV7-2 with TRBJ2-3; tentatively, D is TRBD2 (5 bases). The CDR3 extends over 12 amino acids. V was trimmed by 8 bases and J by 1 base, leaving 7 bases between them. The germline CDR1 and CDR2 sequences are SGHTA and FQGNSA. The CDR3 DNA sequence: TGTGCCAGCGTGGAGGGCACAGATACGCAGTATTTT. Amino acids: CASVEGTDTQYF.